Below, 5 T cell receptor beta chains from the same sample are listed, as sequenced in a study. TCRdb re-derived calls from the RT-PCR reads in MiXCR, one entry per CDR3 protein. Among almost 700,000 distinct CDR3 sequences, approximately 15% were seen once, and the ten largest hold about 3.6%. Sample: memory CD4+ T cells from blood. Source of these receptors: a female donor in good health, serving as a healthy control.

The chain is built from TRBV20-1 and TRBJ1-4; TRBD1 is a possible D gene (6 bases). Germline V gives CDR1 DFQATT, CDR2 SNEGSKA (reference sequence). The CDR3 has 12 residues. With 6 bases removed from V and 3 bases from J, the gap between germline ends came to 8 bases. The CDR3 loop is CSAGGPNEKLFF. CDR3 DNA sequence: TGCAGTGCAGGGGGGCCTAATGAAAAACTGTTTTTT.

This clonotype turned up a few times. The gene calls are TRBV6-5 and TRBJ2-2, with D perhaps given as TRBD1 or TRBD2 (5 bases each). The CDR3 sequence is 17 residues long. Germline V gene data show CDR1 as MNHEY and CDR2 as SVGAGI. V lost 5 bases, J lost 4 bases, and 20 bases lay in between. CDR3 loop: CASSRQGPMTGTGELFF. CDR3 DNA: TGTGCCAGCAGTCGTCAGGGACCCATGACGGGCACCGGGGAGCTGTTTTTT.

CDR3 DNA: TGTGCCAGCAGGGTCCTCGGGAAGGCAGGTGAAAAACTGTTTTTT. It specifies CASRVLGKAGEKLFF. V gene TRBV12-3 or TRBV12-4 combines with J gene TRBJ1-4, with D uncertain. This CDR3 is 15 amino acids long. Deletions cut 6 bases from V and 7 bases from J, with 18 bases between.

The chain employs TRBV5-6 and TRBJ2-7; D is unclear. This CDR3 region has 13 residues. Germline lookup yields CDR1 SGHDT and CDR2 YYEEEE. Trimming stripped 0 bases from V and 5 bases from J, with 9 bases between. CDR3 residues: CASSLDSTHEQYF. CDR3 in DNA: TGTGCCAGCAGCTTGGATTCGACCCACGAGCAGTACTTC.

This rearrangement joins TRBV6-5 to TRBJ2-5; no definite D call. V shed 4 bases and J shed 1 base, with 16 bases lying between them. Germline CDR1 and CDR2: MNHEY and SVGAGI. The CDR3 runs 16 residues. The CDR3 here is CASSSIGRPGQETQYF. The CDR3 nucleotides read TGTGCCAGCAGTTCCATCGGACGGCCTGGCCAAGAGACCCAGTACTTC.